A single sample gave rise to the 5 T cell receptor beta chains below, sequenced in a study of control samples from healthy donors and cancer patients. Produced via immunoSEQ multiplex PCR; TCRdb's table is partial and in-frame only. The sample gives about 100,000 clones, 85% to 95% of which show up once; more than 7% is in the top ten. The sample consisted of blood. The source is a man aged 18-30 years in good health.

This clone appeared a single time. The rearrangement uses TRBV5-1 and TRBJ2-7; 14 bases match TRBD2. Germline V gene lookup returns CDR1 SGHRS and CDR2 YFSETQ. With 4 bases clipped from V and 1 base from J, the junction kept 7 bases outside the gene matches. This CDR3 spans 17 amino acids. CDR3 sequence reads: CASSTGLAGVQSYEQYF. CDR3 bases: TGCGCCAGCAGCACGGGACTAGCGGGAGTGCAGTCCTACGAGCAGTACTTC.

This rearrangement joins TRBV11-2 to TRBJ1-1; 7 bases match TRBD1. The CDR3 covers 14 residues. Germline CDR1 SGHAT, CDR2 FQNNGV. V trimming: 5 bases; J trimming: 1 base; junction bases outside the gene matches: 4. The CDR3 coding sequence is TGTGCCAGCAGCCTCGGGACAGCGAACACTGAAGCTTTCTTT. It yields the protein CASSLGTANTEAFF.

This clone was seen a single time. This sequence joins TRBV25-1 and TRBJ2-3; the D gene is possibly TRBD2 (6 bases). Trimming stripped 3 bases from V and 1 base from J, with 11 bases between. Germline CDR1 MGHDK, CDR2 SYGVNS. The CDR3 totals 15 residues. CDR3 nucleotides: TGTGCCAGCAGTGAGCTGGCTAGCGGCACAGATACGCAGTATTTT. Amino acids: CASSELASGTDTQYF.

The chain couples TRBV6-4 to TRBJ2-1, with 7 nucleotides matching TRBD1. CDR3 length: 13 amino acids. Germline CDR1 and CDR2: MRHNA and SNTAGT. The V gene end was trimmed by 5 bases and the J gene end by 7 bases; junction bases not matched to a gene: 5. The DNA of the CDR3 is TGTGCCAGCAGTTCCGGGACAGAAAATGAGCAGTTCTTC. This sequence encodes CASSSGTENEQFF.

The J gene is TRBJ2-7, the V gene TRBV27; perhaps TRBD2 as D (7 bases). The V and J ends lost 6 bases and 6 bases respectively, with 18 bases between them. CDR1 is MNHEY, CDR2 SMNVEV, per germline (reference sequence). The CDR3 is 14 residues long. CDR3 protein: CASRSVGGLSEQYF. The CDR3 DNA reads as TGTGCCAGCAGATCGGTCGGGGGGCTCTCCGAGCAGTACTTC.